This T cell receptor (beta chain) originates from a study of cytomegalovirus exposure and HLA in healthy donors. Study as a whole: Of some 410 genotyped donors, roughly 81% grouped in the Caucasian-associated ancestry cluster.

A note on this clone: The antigen remains unidentified.

Though nominally healthy at sampling, donors likely had unrecorded immune exposures. The CDR3 totals 15 residues. Study-wide results and limits: Solely CMV serostatus was available to characterize immune exposure.

60 Vbeta and 13 Jbeta primers were used in PCR. The protocol was immunoSEQ multiplex PCR, while the TCRdb copy is restricted to in-frame clones and leaves out a portion. The sample gives about 170,000 clones, roughly 70% of which show up once; approximately 3% is in the top ten. This TCR was sampled from a woman aged 45-60 years in good health and CMV-seropositive. Sequencing input: PBMCs. The chain has TRBV21-1 and TRBJ1-1; TRBD1 was called by the table and not checked on the DNA. TRBV21-1 is a recognized pseudogene. CDR3 residues: CASSIPGDLNTEAFF. The CDR3 coding sequence is TGTGCCAGCAGCATCCCAGGGGACCTGAACACTGAAGCTTTCTTT.